Listed below are T cell receptor beta chains from one sample, sequenced in a study of shared clonotypes between healthy human individuals. Some clones are missing from TCRdb's copy, which holds only in-frame ones; the method was immunoSEQ multiplex PCR. Among over 850,000 clones listed, 70% to 80% were seen once. The sample taken for sequencing was memory CD4+ T cells from PBMCs. These receptors all stem from a man aged 18 to 35 in good health. Some clones in this sample may be carry-over from other donors' samples. CDR3s include the opening cysteine and the closing phenylalanine or tryptophan. The D gene is left open where the match is weak. Expanded clones get a size class; other rows say once, few or many, or leave the size out.

TRBJ2-7 TRBD2 16 TRBV4-2 . TGTGCCAGCAGCCAAGGGGGTCTAGCGGGAACGTACGAGCAGTACTTC CASSQGGLAGTYEQYF
TRBJ2-3 TRBD2 15 TRBV7-3 few TGTGCCAGCAGCTTAGGTAGCGGGAGTCCAGATACGCAGTATTTT CASSLGSGSPDTQYF
TRBJ2-7 . 12 TRBV6-1 . TGTGCCAGCAGTGAAGCGGTCTACGAGCAGTACTTC CASSEAVYEQYF
TRBJ1-2 . 15 TRBV5-1 . TGCGCCAGCAGCTCCGGGTCTCAAGCTAACTATGGCTACACCTTC CASSSGSQANYGYTF
TRBJ1-4 TRBD1 15 TRBV18 . TGTGCCAGCTCAACTGGACAGGGGGCTGTCGAAAAACTGTTTTTT CASSTGQGAVEKLFF
TRBJ1-4 TRBD1 16 TRBV7-6 few TGTGCCAGCAGCCTAGCACCAACAGGGGCAATTGAAAAACTGTTTTTT CASSLAPTGAIEKLFF
TRBJ2-5 . 15 TRBV5-1 . TGCGCCAGCAGCTTGCCCGGAGGGAGAGGAGAGACCCAGTACTTC CASSLPGGRGETQYF
TRBJ2-2 TRBD2 14 TRBV5-1 . TGCGCCAGCACGGGAGGGGAAGTTCCCGGGGAGCTGTTTTTT CASTGGEVPGELFF
TRBJ2-3 . 13 TRBV4-1 . TGCGCCAGCAGCCAAGACAGGGAATATACGCAGTATTTT CASSQDREYTQYF
TRBJ2-1 TRBD2 17 TRBV19 . TGTGCCAGTAGTTTCCGACTAGCGGGAGGGTCATACAATGAGCAGTTCTTC CASSFRLAGGSYNEQFF
TRBJ2-5 TRBD1 15 TRBV2 . TGTGCCAGCAGTTCTCCGGGACAGGGACAAGAGACCCAGTACTTC CASSSPGQGQETQYF
TRBJ2-7 . 16 TRBV7-8 . TGTGCCAGCAGTTCCACTAGTCGCCTCTTTACTTACGAGCAGTACTTC CASSSTSRLFTYEQYF
TRBJ2-7 TRBD2 15 TRBV5-6 few TGTGCCAGCAGCCCGGACGTTAACGGGAGGAGCGAGCAGTACTTC CASSPDVNGRSEQYF
TRBJ2-1 TRBD2 16 TRBV7-8 . TGTGCCAGCAGCTTAGAGGCTAGCGGCCTAATAGGTGAGCAGTTCTTC CASSLEASGLIGEQFF
TRBJ2-1 TRBD2 16 TRBV5-6 . TGTGCCAGCAGCTTAACTAGCGGTTACTCCTACAATGAGCAGTTCTTC CASSLTSGYSYNEQFF
TRBJ1-2 . 18 TRBV28 . TGTGCCAGCAGGAGTATTTTAGATGTTAGGCACCCTAACTATGGCTACACCTTC CASRSILDVRHPNYGYTF
TRBJ2-7 TRBD1 13 TRBV7-9 . TGTGCCAGCAGCCCACGAGGGACAGACGAGCAGTACTTC CASSPRGTDEQYF
TRBJ2-7 . 12 TRBV7-9 . TGTGCCAGCAGCTTACTGCTAGAAGGGCAGTACTTC CASSLLLEGQYF
TRBJ2-3 TRBD1 16 TRBV28 . TGTGCCAGCAACCTCAGGGGGATGGATCACACAGATACGCAGTATTTT CASNLRGMDHTDTQYF
TRBJ1-5 . 13 TRBV7-2 . TGTGCCAGCAGCTTATGGAGGGATCAGCCCCAGCATTTT CASSLWRDQPQHF
TRBJ2-1 . 13 TRBV28 . TGTGCCAGCAGTCTTCTGACAGCGGGTGAGCAGTTCTTC CASSLLTAGEQFF
TRBJ2-7 . 15 TRBV2 . TGTGCCAGCAGTGTCGGGCCCGACCCCTCCTACGAGCAGTACTTC CASSVGPDPSYEQYF
TRBJ1-1 . 14 TRBV9 . TGTGCCAGCAGCTTTGGGGCTGTACCAGCGGAAGCTTTCTTT CASSFGAVPAEAFF
TRBJ2-1 . 14 TRBV9 many TGTGCCAGCAGCTCCGGACCAGTGTTCGATGAGCAGTTCTTC CASSSGPVFDEQFF
TRBJ2-3 TRBD2 15 TRBV7-7 . TGTGCCAGCAGCCCTAGCGGAACCGGCGGCGATACGCAGTATTTT CASSPSGTGGDTQYF
TRBJ2-1 . 14 TRBV11-2 . TGTGCCAGCAGCTTAGCGCGGGGAGCGGATGAGCAGTTCTTC CASSLARGADEQFF
TRBJ2-2 . 15 TRBV2 . TGTGCCAGCAAGTCTCGGGAGAGGAACACCGGGGAGCTGTTTTTT CASKSRERNTGELFF
TRBJ2-5 TRBD1 16 TRBV25-1 . TGTGCCAGCAGTAAAAAACCGGGACAGGGGGAAGAGACCCAGTACTTC CASSKKPGQGEETQYF